This T cell receptor (beta chain) was retrieved from a study of T cell repertoires in cytomegalovirus infection. About the research overall: Signatures in public TCR beta sequences pointed to both CMV infection and matching HLA type.

Study conclusions and caveats: Carriage of CMV together with the relevant HLA was identifiable through cumulative public TCR beta family frequency.

The V gene lost 1 base and the J gene lost 1 base, with 10 bases spanning the gap. CDR3 length equals 15 residues. Germline V CDR1 and CDR2: LGHNA, YSLEER. TCRdb fed the reads into MiXCR, producing one record per CDR3 protein. Here the sample spans over 100,000 distinct CDR3 sequences, over 9.5% being singletons. There are a few counts of this clonotype. Its cognate antigen is unknown. The rearrangement links TRBV4-3 to TRBJ2-5; maybe TRBD2 (5 bases). This TCR derives from a human donor in good health (CMV status not recorded). Some clones in this sample may be carry-over from other donors' samples. The sample comprised PBMCs, sequenced either directly or after in vitro stimulation (not recorded which). The CDR3 sequence: CASSQAASGQETQYF. As DNA, the CDR3 is TGCGCCAGCAGCCAAGCCGCCAGCGGCCAAGAGACCCAGTACTTC.